This T cell receptor beta chain is drawn from a study of Ad26.COV2.S vaccination and SARS-CoV-2 variants. For the study at large: Vaccine-arm donor from the placebo-controlled COV1001 Ad26.COV2.S trial. Into the muscle, Ad26.COV2.S was dosed once or twice, 56 days apart. Study conclusions and caveats: Similar non-spike TCR breadth was seen in vaccine and placebo recipients. The study found higher spike-specific TCR breadth in vaccine than placebo recipients.

The protocol was immunoSEQ multiplex PCR, while the TCRdb copy is restricted to in-frame clones and leaves out a portion. This table holds 350,000 to 400,000 clones, over 75% found once. V shed 6 bases, J shed 8 bases, and the junction held 4 bases outside the gene matches. Germline V gene data show CDR1 as MNHEY and CDR2 as SMNVEV (reference sequence). The CDR3 totals 12 residues. Points on this clone: What it binds is unknown.

As to treatment: roughly 18 received Ad26.COV2.S at low or high dose, single or two shots; about 5 received placebo; per-sample allocation not given. Specimen acquisition occurred on day 63 following the initial vaccine or placebo injection. This material consisted of peripheral blood, taken in a trial of Ad26.COV2.S vaccine versus placebo. The chain uses TRBV27 and TRBJ1-2; 9 bases match TRBD1. The TCR sequence derives from a person aged 18 to 59 who received the Ad26.COV2.S COVID-19 vaccine or a placebo. This CDR3 reads CASRTGGQGYTF. CDR3 in DNA: TGTGCCAGCAGGACAGGGGGTCAAGGCTACACCTTC.